The 19 T cell receptor beta chains given below trace back to one sample, sequenced in a study of T cell responses to AZD1222 COVID-19 vaccine. Clones were read by immunoSEQ multiplex PCR, and TCRdb kept only the in-frame ones, dropping some. The top ten hold 4.5% of the sample, which has about 94,000 clones, around 85% seen once. This specimen was peripheral blood, taken 28 days after the second AZD1222 dose. The receptors come from an adult who received the AZD1222 COVID-19 vaccine.

A few counts support this clone. The V and J genes are TRBV7-2 and TRBJ1-5; 8 positions agree with TRBD1. Trimming removed 1 base from V and 6 bases from J; junction bases left unmatched: 5. CDR3 length equals 15 residues. Germline CDR1 and CDR2: SGHTA and FQGNSA. CDR3 coding DNA: TGTGCCAGCAGCTTAGGGACAGGGAGGGGTCAGCCCCAGCATTTT. Protein sequence: CASSLGTGRGQPQHF.

The chain carries TRBV21-1 and TRBJ2-7; no check of the table's D call, TRBD2, against the DNA was made. TRBV21-1 is classified as a pseudogene. The CDR3 spans 16 residues. This chain's CDR3 is CASRKAGGPHSYEQYF. The CDR3 nucleotides read TGTGCCAGCCGAAAAGCGGGGGGACCCCACTCCTACGAGCAGTACTTC.

The gene calls are TRBV6-2 or TRBV6-3 and TRBJ2-1; 12 positions match TRBD2. Germline CDR1 MNHEY, CDR2 SVGEGT. The CDR3 is 16 amino acids. V lost 5 bases, J lost 10 bases, and 12 bases stayed unmatched. CDR3 DNA: TGTGCCAGCAGTACATCTAGCGGGAGGGCCTTACGGGAGCAGTTCTTC. It translates to CASSTSSGRALREQFF.

This chain joins TRBV28 and TRBJ2-1, with TRBD2 matching over 9 bases. The CDR3 sequence is 12 residues long. Germline lookup yields CDR1 MDHEN and CDR2 SYDVKM. The CDR3 sequence: CASGSAYNEQFF. CDR3 bases: TGTGCTAGCGGGAGCGCCTACAATGAGCAGTTCTTC.

J is TRBJ2-3 and V is TRBV18, with a weak D call TRBD2 (6 bases). This CDR3 spans 14 amino acids. In germline, CDR1 is KGHSH, CDR2 LQKENI. Between the trimmed V and J ends, which lost 5 bases and 0 bases, there was a span of 9 bases. The CDR3: CASSTGTSTDTQYF. In DNA, the CDR3 is TGTGCCAGCTCAACCGGGACTAGCACAGATACGCAGTATTTT.

The chain combines TRBV9 with TRBJ2-7; 7 nucleotides match TRBD2. CDR1 SGDLS and CDR2 YYNGEE come from the germline V gene. Trimming took 1 base from V and 3 from J; bases not matched to a gene: 4. The CDR3 consists of 14 residues. CDR3 in amino acids: CASSVSGRNYEQYF. The CDR3 bases are TGTGCCAGCAGCGTATCCGGGAGGAACTACGAGCAGTACTTC.

The chain employs TRBV14 and TRBJ1-2; 7 positions agree with TRBD1. CDR1 and CDR2 from the germline V gene are SGHDN and FVKESK. This CDR3 has 15 amino acids. The J segment lost 3 bases and the V segment lost 2 bases, leaving 6 bases of the junction unmatched. Here the CDR3 reads CASSQTGAFYYGYTF. CDR3 DNA: TGTGCCAGCAGCCAAACAGGGGCGTTTTACTATGGCTACACCTTC.

The V call is TRBV28, the J call TRBJ1-1; the D gene is possibly TRBD1 (6 bases). This CDR3 is 14 amino acids long. V dropped 8 bases and J dropped 0 bases, with 13 bases sitting between them. Germline V gives CDR1 MDHEN, CDR2 SYDVKM. The DNA of the CDR3 is TGTGCCAGCGATACAGGGTTGGTGAACACTGAAGCTTTCTTT. Translating gives CASDTGLVNTEAFF.

The rearrangement links TRBV28 to TRBJ1-4; no reliable D call. The CDR3 totals 16 residues. Looked up from germline, CDR1 is MDHEN and CDR2 is SYDVKM. V lost 4 bases to trimming and J lost 6 bases, with 18 bases between them. CDR3 in amino acids: CASSYPFQVGDEKLFF. CDR3 sequence (DNA): TGTGCCAGCAGTTACCCGTTTCAGGTTGGGGATGAAAAACTGTTTTTT.

This clone was observed a single time. The chain recombines TRBV29-1 with TRBJ1-2; TRBD1 is a possible D gene (5 bases). The CDR3 is made up of 12 amino acids. Per germline, CDR1 SQVTM and CDR2 ANQGSEA. Deletions cut 3 bases from V and 10 bases from J, with 15 bases between. CDR3 in DNA: TGCAGCGTTGATAGCGACAGAAGGTCCTACACCTTC. Translating gives CSVDSDRRSYTF.

The chain recombines TRBV14 with TRBJ2-2; 7 nucleotides match TRBD2. The germline CDR1 and CDR2 sequences are SGHDN and FVKESK. There are 17 residues in the CDR3. Trimming removed 1 base from V and 3 bases from J; junction bases left unmatched: 8. CDR3 DNA: TGTGCCAGCAGCCAAGCGCTAGCGGAGGGGTACACCGGGGAGCTGTTTTTT. Amino acid sequence: CASSQALAEGYTGELFF.

This sequence joins TRBV6-2 or TRBV6-3 and TRBJ2-1; TRBD2 agrees at 16 bases. Per germline, CDR1 MNHEY and CDR2 SVGEGT. The J segment lost 8 bases and the V segment lost 4 bases, leaving 8 bases of the junction unmatched. This CDR3 is 17 amino acids long. The CDR3 sequence: CASSSRPGLAGGYEQFF. In DNA form, the CDR3 reads TGTGCCAGCAGTTCCCGACCGGGACTAGCGGGAGGGTATGAGCAGTTCTTC.

The chain is built from TRBV30 and TRBJ2-7, with 8 bases identical to TRBD1. Germline-derived CDR1 and CDR2 are GTSNPN and SVGIG (reference sequence). The ends lost 5 bases at V and 6 bases at J; junction bases unmatched: 6. The CDR3 totals 12 residues. The chain's CDR3 is CAWSRTGSEQYF. The CDR3 region has the DNA TGTGCCTGGTCTCGGACAGGGTCCGAGCAGTACTTC.

This clone was detected once. This chain uses TRBV11-2 with TRBJ1-1, with unresolved D. The germline gives CDR1 SGHAT, CDR2 FQNNGV. The CDR3 is 11 amino acids. Trimming cost V 1 base and J 6 bases, with 3 bases left between them. CDR3 sequence: CASSLGSEAFF. CDR3 bases: TGTGCCAGCAGCTTAGGTTCTGAAGCTTTCTTT.

This clone was picked up one time. The chain links TRBV2 to TRBJ2-7; 9 bases are shared with TRBD1. The CDR3 is 13 residues long. Germline loops: CDR1 SNHLY, CDR2 FYNNEI. Trimming cost V 6 bases and J 4 bases; bases outside gene matches: 4. In DNA form, the CDR3 reads TGTGCCAGCAGGACAGGGGGAAATTACGAGCAGTACTTC. Its translation: CASRTGGNYEQYF.

The chain combines TRBV10-1 with TRBJ2-7, with 7 positions matching TRBD1. This CDR3 region has 14 residues. Germline CDR1 and CDR2: WNHNN and SYGVQD (reference sequence). V lost 6 bases and J lost 4; bases outside the gene matches: 9. CDR3 sequence (DNA): TGCGCCAGCAGCCCTTCCGGACAGGCATACGAGCAGTACTTC. Translating it yields CASSPSGQAYEQYF.

V is TRBV5-5 and J is TRBJ2-3; D may be TRBD2 (6 bases). Trimming removed 0 bases from V and 2 bases from J, with 10 bases in between. The CDR3 length is 15 residues. Germline V gene data show CDR1 as SGHKS and CDR2 as YYEKEE (reference sequence). The CDR3 is CASSLVGRNTDTQYF. The CDR3, as DNA: TGTGCCAGCAGCTTGGTCGGGAGAAACACAGATACGCAGTATTTT. Drawing the rest from reference TRBV5-5 and TRBJ2-3, the complete variable domain is DAGVTQSPTHLIKTRGQQVTLRCSPISGHKSVSWYQQVLGQGPQFIFQYYEKEERGRGNFPDRFSARQFPNYSSELNVNALLLGDSALYLCASSLVGRNTDTQYFGPGTRLTVL.

V and J are TRBV6-1 and TRBJ1-2, with D maybe TRBD1 (5 bases). CDR1 MNHNS and CDR2 SASEGT come from the germline V gene. V lost 7 bases and J lost 4, with 10 bases in between. The CDR3 covers 12 residues. The CDR3 spells CASTDSVYGYTF. The CDR3 nucleotides read TGTGCCAGCACTGACAGCGTCTATGGCTACACCTTC.

This clone was detected only once. The V call is TRBV5-1, the J call TRBJ1-6; possible D gene TRBD1, 5 bases. V was trimmed by 0 bases and J by 9 bases, leaving 13 bases between them. CDR3 length: 15 residues. Per the germline V gene, CDR1 is SGHRS and CDR2 is YFSETQ. CDR3 region: CASSLEGREVSPLHF. For the CDR3, the DNA is TGCGCCAGCAGCTTGGAAGGCAGGGAAGTTTCACCCCTCCACTTT. Full variable domain (missing parts from reference TRBV5-1 and TRBJ1-6): KAGVTQTPRYLIKTRGQQVTLSCSPISGHRSVSWYQQTPGQGLQFLFEYFSETQRNKGNFPGRFSGRQFSNSRSEMNVSTLELGDSALYLCASSLEGREVSPLHFGNGTRLTVT.